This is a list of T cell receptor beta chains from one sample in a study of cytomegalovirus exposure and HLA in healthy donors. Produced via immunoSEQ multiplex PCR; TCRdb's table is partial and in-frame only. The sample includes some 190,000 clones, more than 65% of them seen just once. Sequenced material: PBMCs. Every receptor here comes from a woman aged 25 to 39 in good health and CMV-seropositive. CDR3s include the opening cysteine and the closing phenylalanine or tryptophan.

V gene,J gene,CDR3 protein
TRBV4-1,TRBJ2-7,CASSQDHWKAPKAQRESYEQYF
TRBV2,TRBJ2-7,CASSDHGSVGLAGVEQYF
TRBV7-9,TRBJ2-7,CASRGQGGEQYF
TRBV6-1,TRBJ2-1,CASSEASENEQFF
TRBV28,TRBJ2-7,CASSGSGTSYEQYF
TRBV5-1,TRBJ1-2,CASSPEPRLNGYTF
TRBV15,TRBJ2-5,CATSRDLAGDGTQYF
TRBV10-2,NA,CASSALAGTYEQYF
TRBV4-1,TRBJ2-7,CASSQERVAGESHEQYF
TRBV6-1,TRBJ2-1,CANGNSGTYNEQFF
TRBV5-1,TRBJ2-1,CASALAGAVNEQFF
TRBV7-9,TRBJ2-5,CASSSKETQYF
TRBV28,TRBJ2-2,CASIRGTGELFF
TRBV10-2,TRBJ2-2,CASEDTGELFF
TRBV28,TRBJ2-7,CASSLDGSSYEQYF
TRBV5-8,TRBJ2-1,CASSLQGSYNEQFF
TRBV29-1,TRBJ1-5,CSVRQAENQPQHF
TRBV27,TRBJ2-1,CASSPGLDSYNEQFF
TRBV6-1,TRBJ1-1,CASDDRVNTEAFF
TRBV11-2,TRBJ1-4,CASSSGINEKLFF
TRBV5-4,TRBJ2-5,CASSHGGLAIEQYF
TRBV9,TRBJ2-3,CASSELAGGLTDTQYF
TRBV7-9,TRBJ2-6,CASVGANVLTF
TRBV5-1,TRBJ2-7,CASGLGGSGTRRSYEQYF
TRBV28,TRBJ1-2,CASSRLTGTGNGYTF
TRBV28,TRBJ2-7,CASSQLPATYEQYF
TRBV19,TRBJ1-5,CASQDFAEPQHF
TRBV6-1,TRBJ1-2,CASSRVYGYTF
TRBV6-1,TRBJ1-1,CASSGQANTEAFF
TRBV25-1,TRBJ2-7,CASSDPGTGGVEQYF
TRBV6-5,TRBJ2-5,CASSGGAGGQETQYF
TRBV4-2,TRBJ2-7,CASSPRLAGVIGGSYEQYF
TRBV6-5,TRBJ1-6,CASSYRARVNSPLHF
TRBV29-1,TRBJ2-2,CSVDAGGNTGELFF
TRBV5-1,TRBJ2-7,CASSLVQGLRAYEQYF
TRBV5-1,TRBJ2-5,CASSLFLAGGQETQYF
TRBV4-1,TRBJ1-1,CASSQEGGVVGTEAFF
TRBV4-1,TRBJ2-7,CASSQPGVSEQYF
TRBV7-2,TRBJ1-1,CASGLPAGTEAFF
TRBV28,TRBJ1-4,CASSLLDRLMEEKLFF
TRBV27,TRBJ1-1,CASSQWGVSNTEAFF
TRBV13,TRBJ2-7,CASSLGEGNYEQYF